Listed here are 2 T cell receptor beta chains from one sample, sequenced in a study of cytomegalovirus exposure and HLA in healthy donors. PCR was performed using 60 Vbeta and 13 Jbeta primers. Using immunoSEQ multiplex PCR, the repertoire was profiled, and TCRdb retains in-frame clones only, with some absent. The sample has approximately 130,000 clones, around 77% seen once. What was sequenced was PBMCs. The source of these receptors is a man aged 50-59 years in good health and CMV-seronegative.

This chain connects TRBV2 to TRBJ2-1; 7 bases are shared with TRBD2. The length of the CDR3 is 14 residues. Germline trimming cut 3 bases from V and 8 bases from J; bases unmatched to any gene: 7. The germline CDR1 and CDR2 sequences are SNHLY and FYNNEI. CDR3 coding DNA: TGTGCCAGCAGTGATAAGCGGGATGGATATGAGCAGTTCTTC. This translates into CASSDKRDGYEQFF.

The genes are TRBV20-1 and TRBJ1-1; 8 bases match TRBD1. V was pared by 4 bases and J by 5 bases, with 0 bases of the junction left unmatched. CDR3 length: 11 residues. CDR1 and CDR2 (germline): DFQATT, SNEGSKA (reference sequence). This CDR3 reads CSANRGTEAFF. As DNA, the CDR3 is TGCAGTGCTAACAGGGGGACTGAAGCTTTCTTT.